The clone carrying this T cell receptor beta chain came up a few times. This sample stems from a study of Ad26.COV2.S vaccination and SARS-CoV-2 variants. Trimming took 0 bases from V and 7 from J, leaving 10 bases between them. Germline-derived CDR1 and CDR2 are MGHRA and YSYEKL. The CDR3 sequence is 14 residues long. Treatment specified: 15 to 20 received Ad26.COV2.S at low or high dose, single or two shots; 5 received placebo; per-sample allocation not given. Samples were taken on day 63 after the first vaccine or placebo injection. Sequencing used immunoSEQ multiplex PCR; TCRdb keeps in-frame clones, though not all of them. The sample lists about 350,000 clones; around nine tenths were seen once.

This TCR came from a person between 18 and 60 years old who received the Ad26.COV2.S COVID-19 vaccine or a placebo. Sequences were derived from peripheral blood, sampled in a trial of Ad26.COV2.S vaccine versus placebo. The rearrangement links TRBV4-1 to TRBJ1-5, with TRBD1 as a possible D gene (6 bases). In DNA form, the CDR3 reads TGCGCCAGCAGCCAAGATGGTCAGGGGCAGCCCCAGCATTTT. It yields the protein CASSQDGQGQPQHF.